One and the same sample provided the 17 T cell receptor beta chains below, sequenced in a study of shared clonotypes between healthy human individuals. The assay was immunoSEQ multiplex PCR, and TCRdb's table has in-frame clones only and misses some. Among millions of clones listed, about 92% were seen once. The sequencing sample was made of naive CD4+ T cells sorted from blood. This sample's subset: CD45RA+ positively selected. The receptors shown here come from a man aged 18 to 30 in good health.

The chain has TRBV7-2 and TRBJ2-1; 9 nucleotides match TRBD2. Germline-derived CDR1 and CDR2 are SGHTA and FQGNSA. The CDR3 covers 18 residues. V lost 4 bases to trimming and J lost 4 bases; unmatched junction nucleotides: 14. As DNA, the CDR3 is TGTGCCAGCAGCTCCTCTAGCGGGGCTTCCTCCGCTTACAATGAGCAGTTCTTC. Its protein product is CASSSSSGASSAYNEQFF.

A single count supports this clone. The chain employs TRBV7-2 and TRBJ1-6, with D uncertain. The germline V gene encodes CDR1 SGHTA and CDR2 FQGNSA. Trimming cost V 5 bases and J 10 bases, with 21 bases left between them. CDR3 size: 16 residues. The CDR3 DNA reads as TGTGCCAGCAGCGATCCTCGGGGAGGACCCTGGTCACCCCTCCACTTT. This codes for CASSDPRGGPWSPLHF.

The chain has TRBV7-3 and TRBJ2-5; D remains unclear. Between the trimmed V and J ends, which lost 2 bases and 1 base, there was a span of 5 bases. The CDR3 sequence is 13 residues long. CDR1 is SGHTA and CDR2 is FQGTGA in the germline V gene. The CDR3 DNA follows: TGTGCCAGCAGCTTAGCGCCCCAAGAGACCCAGTACTTC. The encoded protein is CASSLAPQETQYF.

Concerning this clone: The sample holds other DNA sequences that translate to the same CDR3. The chain employs TRBV2 and TRBJ2-3; no firm D call. Per the germline V gene, CDR1 is SNHLY and CDR2 is FYNNEI. CDR3 length equals 11 residues. V lost 5 bases and J 2 bases, leaving 2 bases between the germline ends. The CDR3 loop reads CASSPTDTQYF. The CDR3 DNA reads as TGTGCCAGCAGTCCCACAGATACGCAGTATTTT.

V usage is TRBV5-1 and J usage is TRBJ2-3, with TRBD2 identical over 9 bases. Germline trimming cut 1 base from V and 2 bases from J; bases unmatched to any gene: 5. The CDR3 has 16 residues. Germline-derived CDR1 and CDR2 are SGHRS and YFSETQ. This CDR3 reads CASSLRIAGDTDTQYF. The DNA of the CDR3 is TGCGCCAGCAGCTTGAGAATAGCGGGAGACACAGATACGCAGTATTTT.

CDR3 residues: CASSLSGGYTF. CDR3 bases: TGTGCCAGCAGCTTATCGGGGGGCTACACCTTC. V is TRBV7-8 and J is TRBJ1-2, with unresolved D. Trimming removed 2 bases from V and 8 bases from J, with 6 bases in between. The CDR3 spans 11 residues. In germline, CDR1 is SGHVS, CDR2 FQNEAQ.

This chain joins TRBV28 and TRBJ2-3, with unresolved D. The V end was cut by 1 base, the J end by 1 base, with 9 bases between. The CDR3 has 15 residues. Germline-derived CDR1 and CDR2 are MDHEN and SYDVKM. CDR3 nucleotides: TGTGCCAGCAGTTTATTAAGCGTGGGCACAGATACGCAGTATTTT. Amino acids: CASSLLSVGTDTQYF.

This clone was picked up one time. The V gene is TRBV7-2, the J gene TRBJ2-6; no firm D call. In germline, CDR1 is SGHTA, CDR2 FQGNSA. This CDR3 contains 16 residues. With 0 bases removed from V and 4 bases from J, the gap between germline ends came to 10 bases. The CDR3 loop is CASSLALGDGANVLTF. The CDR3 DNA reads TGTGCCAGCAGCTTAGCGCTCGGAGACGGGGCCAACGTCCTGACTTTC. The full variable domain, with the rest looked up from reference TRBV7-2 and TRBJ2-6, is GAGVSQSPSNKVTEKGKDVELRCDPISGHTALYWYRQSLGQGLEFLIYFQGNSAPDKSGLPSDRFSAERTGGSVSTLTIQRTQQEDSAVYLCASSLALGDGANVLTFGAGSRLTVL.

In this sample, this clone turned up once. V and J are TRBV28 and TRBJ1-5, with 7 bases matching TRBD1. The CDR3 is 17 residues long. Germline V gene sequence: CDR1 MDHEN, CDR2 SYDVKM. V trimming: 7 bases; J trimming: 2 bases; junction bases outside the gene matches: 14. The CDR3 nucleotides are TGTGCCAGCAAAGCCTTCTCCAGGGGGGGTGGCAATCAGCCCCAGCATTTT. Its protein product is CASKAFSRGGGNQPQHF.

The rearrangement joins TRBV6-6 to TRBJ1-2; TRBD1 matches 8 bases. CDR1 MNHNY and CDR2 SVGAGI come from the germline V gene (reference sequence). The CDR3 is made up of 15 amino acids. The V and J ends lost 8 bases and 5 bases, in that order; junction bases with no gene match: 13. This CDR3 reads CASLLTSGGPYGYTF. CDR3 bases: TGTGCCAGCCTTTTGACCTCAGGGGGCCCGTATGGCTACACCTTC.

The rearrangement uses TRBV7-2 and TRBJ2-1, with TRBD2 as a possible D gene (6 bases). Germline V lookup: CDR1 SGHTA, CDR2 FQGNSA. With 4 bases removed from V and 5 bases from J, the gap between germline ends came to 12 bases. The length of the CDR3 is 14 residues. CDR3 sequence: CASSSWGLNNEQFF. The CDR3 DNA is TGTGCCAGCAGCTCCTGGGGACTTAACAATGAGCAGTTCTTC.

The rearrangement joins TRBV19 to TRBJ2-1, with 7 bases lining up with TRBD2. V lost 8 bases to trimming and J lost 0 bases; unmatched junction nucleotides: 1. Germline CDR1 LNHDA, CDR2 SQIVND (reference sequence). This CDR3 contains 13 residues. The CDR3 DNA is TGTGCCAGTGGCGGGAGCTCCTACAATGAGCAGTTCTTC. This sequence encodes CASGGSSYNEQFF.

The V gene is TRBV5-1, the J gene TRBJ2-5; 7 bases are shared with TRBD1. The CDR3 extends over 13 amino acids. CDR1 and CDR2 (germline): SGHRS, YFSETQ. With V trimmed by 6 bases and J by 4 bases, 6 bases remained unmatched. CDR3 protein: CASTGQEGETQYF. The DNA of the CDR3 is TGCGCCAGCACCGGACAGGAAGGAGAGACCCAGTACTTC.

A single count supports this clone. The identical CDR3 is also encoded by other nucleotide sequences in the sample. This chain links TRBV28 with TRBJ2-3; D uncertain. The germline V gene encodes CDR1 MDHEN and CDR2 SYDVKM. CDR3 length: 11 residues. Trimming pared 6 bases from V and 6 bases from J, leaving 7 bases between. CDR3 amino acids: CASSSRDTQYF. The CDR3 coding sequence is TGTGCCAGCAGCTCCCGGGATACGCAGTATTTT.

The sample holds one count of this clone. The rearrangement joins TRBV7-2 to TRBJ1-1, with TRBD1 matching over 7 bases. CDR1 SGHTA and CDR2 FQGNSA come from the germline V gene. V lost 5 bases, J lost 1 base, and 4 bases stayed unmatched. The length of the CDR3 is 14 residues. DNA of the CDR3: TGTGCCAGCAGCGCACAGGGGACGAACACTGAAGCTTTCTTT. It specifies CASSAQGTNTEAFF.

This chain connects TRBV14 to TRBJ2-7, with D tentatively TRBD2 (5 bases). The CDR3 totals 13 residues. CDR1 and CDR2 (germline): SGHDN, FVKESK. The ends were cut back, 1 base at V and 5 bases at J, with 9 bases in the middle. CDR3 loop: CASSQGGRNEQYF. CDR3 bases: TGTGCCAGCAGCCAAGGAGGGAGAAACGAGCAGTACTTC.

This clone turned up a few times. The genes are TRBV19 and TRBJ2-2; 11 positions agree with TRBD2. The germline gives CDR1 LNHDA, CDR2 SQIVND (reference sequence). Trimming removed 7 bases from V and 4 bases from J; junction bases left unmatched: 2. The CDR3 runs 14 residues. Here the CDR3 reads CASTLAGVTGELFF. The CDR3 region has the DNA TGTGCCAGTACACTAGCGGGAGTCACCGGGGAGCTGTTTTTT.